Presented here are 27 T cell receptor beta chains from one specimen sequenced in a study of technical replicates of blood from a few donors. The table came from immunoSEQ multiplex PCR; TCRdb's copy has only in-frame clones and leaves some out. The sample holds under 15,000 clones, around 95% seen once. Material: PBMCs. Source of these receptors: a human donor in good health.

The chain joins TRBV11-3 to TRBJ2-7; 8 nucleotides agree with TRBD2. Unmatched junction bases numbered 8, after V lost 4 bases and J lost 3 bases. The CDR3 runs to 15 residues. CDR1 SGHNT and CDR2 YENEEA come from the germline V gene. The CDR3 DNA is TGTGCCAGCAGCTACGGGGGGGGTCTAGACTACGAGCAGTACTTC. Its translation is CASSYGGGLDYEQYF.

The chain carries TRBV5-4 and TRBJ2-1; 8 nucleotides align to TRBD1. Trimming removed 0 bases from V and 3 bases from J; junction bases left unmatched: 2. The CDR3 is made up of 15 amino acids. The germline gives CDR1 SGHNT, CDR2 YYREEE (reference sequence). The CDR3: CASSLAGGLYNEQFF. CDR3 nucleotide sequence: TGTGCCAGCAGCTTGGCAGGGGGCCTCTACAATGAGCAGTTCTTC.

V and J are TRBV27 and TRBJ2-3; TRBD1 is a possible D gene (6 bases). Germline CDR1 MNHEY, CDR2 SMNVEV (reference sequence). The V gene lost 5 bases and the J gene lost 4 bases, with 10 bases spanning the gap. CDR3 size: 13 residues. The CDR3 bases are TGTGCCAGCAGTATTAACAGGGCAGATACGCAGTATTTT. This codes for CASSINRADTQYF.

The rearrangement joins TRBV19 to TRBJ1-2; TRBD1 matches at 8 bases. CDR1 is LNHDA and CDR2 is SQIVND in the germline V gene (reference sequence). V trimming: 3 bases; J trimming: 0 bases; junction bases outside the gene matches: 3. The CDR3 covers 15 residues. The CDR3 here is CASSIKTGANYGYTF. CDR3 DNA sequence: TGTGCCAGTAGTATCAAGACAGGGGCTAACTATGGCTACACCTTC.

The rearrangement joins TRBV28 to TRBJ2-3; a weak D match, TRBD2 (6 bases). This CDR3 comprises 15 residues. The V gene lost 3 bases and the J gene lost 2 bases, with 12 bases spanning the gap. CDR1 and CDR2 from the germline V gene are MDHEN and SYDVKM. In DNA, the CDR3 is TGTGCCAGCAGTTTGCGTAGCGGTTACACAGATACGCAGTATTTT. Amino acid sequence: CASSLRSGYTDTQYF.

The rearrangement uses TRBV10-2 and TRBJ2-7; D may be TRBD2 (6 bases). The CDR3 extends over 15 amino acids. V gave up 3 bases and J gave up 4 bases, with 16 bases separating them. Germline lookup yields CDR1 WSHSY and CDR2 SAAADI. The DNA of the CDR3 is TGCGCCAGCAGTGAACTCGGGGGTGACAGTTACGAGCAGTACTTC. The encoded protein is CASSELGGDSYEQYF.

This CDR3 is CASSLRQGGETQYF. CDR3 sequence (DNA): TGTGCCAGCAGTCTGCGACAGGGTGGAGAGACCCAGTACTTC. The rearrangement links TRBV28 to TRBJ2-5; 7 bases are a match to TRBD1. The CDR3 spans 14 residues. Looked up from germline, CDR1 is MDHEN and CDR2 is SYDVKM. Trimming removed 5 bases from V and 4 bases from J; junction bases left unmatched: 7.

The rearrangement joins TRBV5-4 to TRBJ2-1; a weak D match, TRBD1 (6 bases). The CDR3 length is 14 residues. Germline V gene data show CDR1 as SGHNT and CDR2 as YYREEE (reference sequence). Trimming pared 3 bases from V and 6 bases from J, leaving 13 bases between. Here the CDR3 reads CASSWSRGGNEQFF. DNA of the CDR3: TGTGCCAGCAGCTGGAGTAGAGGGGGCAATGAGCAGTTCTTC.

The gene calls are TRBV5-1 and TRBJ2-2, with D tentatively TRBD1 (5 bases). From germline, CDR1 is SGHRS and CDR2 YFSETQ. The CDR3 is 16 amino acids. Trimming shortened V by 10 bases and J by 5 bases, and 24 bases separated the two germline ends. The CDR3 DNA reads as TGCGCCGGCCACATCGAAAGGGGCAGTGGAACCGGGGAGCTGTTTTTT. Translation: CAGHIERGSGTGELFF.

V and J are TRBV5-1 and TRBJ2-7; tentatively, D is TRBD1 (6 bases). Trimming took 0 bases from V and 3 from J, leaving 19 bases between them. The CDR3 is 17 amino acids. Germline CDR1 reads SGHRS; CDR2 reads YFSETQ. The CDR3 is CASSLAGGARGNYEQYF. CDR3 nucleotides: TGCGCCAGCAGCTTGGCCGGTGGGGCTAGGGGGAACTACGAGCAGTACTTC.

The chain recombines TRBV7-6 with TRBJ2-1, with D perhaps matching TRBD2 (6 bases). The CDR3 runs 17 residues. Germline V gene lookup returns CDR1 SGHVS and CDR2 FNYEAQ. V was shortened by 5 bases and J by 7 bases, with 24 bases between the two germline ends. CDR3 nucleotides: TGTGCCAGCAGCCCAACCTCCTCGGGACTTATATTGAATGAGCAGTTCTTC. Its translation is CASSPTSSGLILNEQFF.

The chain recombines TRBV7-9 with TRBJ2-4, with TRBD1 as a possible D gene (6 bases). CDR1 and CDR2 (germline): SEHNR, FQNEAQ (reference sequence). The V gene lost 5 bases and the J gene lost 3 bases, with 11 bases spanning the gap. The CDR3 is 14 residues long. The CDR3 spells CASSPGTNKNIQYF. The CDR3 DNA reads as TGTGCCAGCAGCCCAGGGACAAACAAAAACATTCAGTACTTC.

V is TRBV11-2 and J is TRBJ2-7, with TRBD1 matching over 10 bases. This CDR3 contains 14 residues. V trimming: 4 bases; J trimming: 2 bases; junction bases outside the gene matches: 2. The germline V gene has CDR1 SGHAT and CDR2 FQNNGV. The CDR3, as DNA: TGTGCCAGCAGCTCCGGGACAGGGGCCTACGAGCAGTACTTC. This codes for CASSSGTGAYEQYF.

For the CDR3, the DNA is TGTGCCAGCAGTGAATATTCACGCGCCCAAGAGACCCAGTACTTC. Translating gives CASSEYSRAQETQYF. The chain has TRBV6-1 and TRBJ2-5; D remains ambiguous. There are 15 residues in the CDR3. CDR1 is MNHNS, CDR2 SASEGT, per germline. Trimming stripped 2 bases from V and 1 base from J, with 11 bases between.

The CDR3 loop reads CASSLGGNPYEQYF. CDR3 coding DNA: TGCGCCAGCAGCTTGGGAGGGAACCCCTACGAGCAGTACTTC. J is TRBJ2-7 and V is TRBV5-1; possibly TRBD2 for D (5 bases). There are 14 residues in the CDR3. The V and J ends lost 0 bases and 2 bases respectively, with 9 bases between them. Looked up from germline, CDR1 is SGHRS and CDR2 is YFSETQ.

The CDR3 DNA is TGTGCCAGCAGCCCTGACAGGGGGAACACCGGGGAGCTGTTTTTT. Encoded protein: CASSPDRGNTGELFF. The chain couples TRBV4-2 to TRBJ2-2; 8 bases map to TRBD1. J lost 1 base, V lost 4 bases, and 2 bases had no gene match. The germline V gene has CDR1 LGHNA and CDR2 YNFKEQ. This CDR3 has 15 amino acids.

Comments on this clone: This specimen includes other DNA sequences encoding the same CDR3. CDR3 region: CASGTVSNQPQHF. The DNA of the CDR3 is TGTGCCAGTGGGACAGTTAGCAATCAGCCCCAGCATTTT. This chain connects TRBV19 to TRBJ1-5, with TRBD1 matching 7 bases. The V gene end was trimmed by 8 bases and the J gene end by 0 bases; junction bases not matched to a gene: 1. The germline V gene encodes CDR1 LNHDA and CDR2 SQIVND (reference sequence). The CDR3 has 13 residues.

V usage is TRBV6-5 and J usage is TRBJ2-3, with D perhaps TRBD2 (6 bases). The CDR3 is 15 amino acids. Germline V CDR1 and CDR2: MNHEY, SVGAGI. Trimming removed 5 bases at V and 1 base at J, with 13 bases between. The CDR3 DNA sequence: TGTGCCAGCAGTCGAACTAGCATAGGCACAGATACGCAGTATTTT. Its translation is CASSRTSIGTDTQYF.

The chain's CDR3 is CASSPESSGRETQYF. The CDR3 coding sequence is TGTGCCAGCAGCCCCGAATCTAGCGGGAGAGAGACCCAGTACTTC. The rearrangement links TRBV11-2 to TRBJ2-5; TRBD2 matches 10 bases. This CDR3 comprises 15 residues. V trimming: 5 bases; J trimming: 4 bases; junction bases outside the gene matches: 7. In germline, CDR1 is SGHAT, CDR2 FQNNGV.

The rearrangement links TRBV5-8 to TRBJ2-7, with 10 bases matching TRBD1. Losses at the gene ends were 3 bases for V and 6 bases for J; bases not matched to a gene: 6. This CDR3 has 14 amino acids. Germline CDR1 and CDR2: SGHTS and YDEGEE. CDR3 nucleotides: TGTGCCAGCAGCTGGGGACAGGGGATAGGCGAGCAGTACTTC. This encodes CASSWGQGIGEQYF.

This clone appeared a single time. The chain employs TRBV5-1 and TRBJ2-2, with TRBD2 as a possible D gene (6 bases). This CDR3 is 15 amino acids long. Germline V gene lookup returns CDR1 SGHRS and CDR2 YFSETQ. V was clipped by 4 bases and J by 6 bases, with 16 bases between them. CDR3 in amino acids: CASSPGTPLAGELFF. CDR3 sequence (DNA): TGCGCCAGCAGCCCCGGGACTCCCCTCGCCGGGGAGCTGTTTTTT.

The genes are TRBV5-4 and TRBJ2-2, with TRBD2 matching over 14 bases. Looked up from germline, CDR1 is SGHNT and CDR2 is YYREEE (reference sequence). Germline trimming cut 4 bases from V and 1 base from J; bases unmatched to any gene: 6. The CDR3 covers 18 residues. CDR3 nucleotide sequence: TGTGCCAGCAGCCGGGGAGGGACTAGCGGGAGGAACACCGGGGAGCTGTTTTTT. Translation: CASSRGGTSGRNTGELFF.

V usage is TRBV5-1 and J usage is TRBJ2-7, with 10 bases aligning to TRBD1. V was pared by 0 bases and J by 2 bases, with 5 bases of the junction left unmatched. Germline CDR1 and CDR2: SGHRS and YFSETQ. The CDR3 has 16 amino acids. The CDR3 DNA sequence: TGCGCCAGCAGCTTGGCATGGACAGGGGGAACCTACGAGCAGTACTTC. It yields the protein CASSLAWTGGTYEQYF.

The chain couples TRBV19 to TRBJ2-7, with TRBD1 matching over 11 bases. The CDR3 is 15 residues long. V was pared by 6 bases and J by 0 bases, with 4 bases of the junction left unmatched. In germline, CDR1 is LNHDA, CDR2 SQIVND (reference sequence). The CDR3, as DNA: TGTGCCAGTAGCCCCGGGACAGGGGGCTCCTACGAGCAGTACTTC. Protein sequence: CASSPGTGGSYEQYF.

The chain carries TRBV28 and TRBJ1-4; 7 positions agree with TRBD1. Germline CDR1 and CDR2: MDHEN and SYDVKM. The CDR3 runs to 14 residues. The junction had 6 bases not matched to a gene; V was cut back by 5 bases and J by 6 bases. The CDR3 nucleotides read TGTGCCAGCAGTAAACAGGGGTGGGATGAAAAACTGTTTTTT. Translation gives CASSKQGWDEKLFF. The variable domain in full, completed from reference TRBV28 and TRBJ1-4, reads DVKVTQSSRYLVKRTGEKVFLECVQDMDHENMFWYRQDPGLGLRLIYFSYDVKMKEKGDIPEGYSVSREKKERFSLILESASTNQTSMYLCASSKQGWDEKLFFGSGTQLSVL.

The J gene is TRBJ2-1, the V gene TRBV30; TRBD2 aligns across 11 bases. After removal of 4 bases from V and 9 bases from J, the junction contained 11 bases not matched to a gene. The CDR3 runs 15 residues. The germline gives CDR1 GTSNPN, CDR2 SVGIG (reference sequence). CDR3 coding DNA: TGTGCCTGGATTCCCTTAGCGGGAGGGCCGGCTGAGCAGTTCTTC. This codes for CAWIPLAGGPAEQFF.

This chain uses TRBV5-1 with TRBJ1-1; D is unclear. From germline, CDR1 is SGHRS and CDR2 YFSETQ. V lost 0 bases, J lost 1 base, and 4 bases lay in between. This CDR3 is 13 amino acids long. CDR3 region: CASSLAWNTEAFF. CDR3 nucleotides: TGCGCCAGCAGCTTGGCCTGGAACACTGAAGCTTTCTTT. Looking up the rest from reference TRBV5-1 and TRBJ1-1 gives the full variable domain: KAGVTQTPRYLIKTRGQQVTLSCSPISGHRSVSWYQQTPGQGLQFLFEYFSETQRNKGNFPGRFSGRQFSNSRSEMNVSTLELGDSALYLCASSLAWNTEAFFGQGTRLTVV.